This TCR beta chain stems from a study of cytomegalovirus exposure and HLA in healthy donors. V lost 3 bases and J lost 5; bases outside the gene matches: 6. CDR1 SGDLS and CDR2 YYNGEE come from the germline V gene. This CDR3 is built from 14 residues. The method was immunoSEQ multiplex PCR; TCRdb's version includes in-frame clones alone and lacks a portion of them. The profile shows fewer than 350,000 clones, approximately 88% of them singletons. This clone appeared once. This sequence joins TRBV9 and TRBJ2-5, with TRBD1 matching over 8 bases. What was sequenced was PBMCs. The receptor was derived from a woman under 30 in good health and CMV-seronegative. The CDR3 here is CASSGTGSIETQYF. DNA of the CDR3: TGTGCCAGCAGCGGGACAGGGTCTATTGAGACCCAGTACTTC.